The TCR beta chain described here comes from a study of blood T cell repertoires in COVID-19. Background on the study: Sample material is recorded as cDNA or gDNA derived from T cells, B-cell-depleted T cells, or PBMCs.

Assay used: immunoSEQ multiplex PCR; TCRdb lists only in-frame clones, some missing. This sample carries about 180,000 clones, about 87% of them seen once, and the ten largest clones take around 13%. Looked up from germline, CDR1 is SNHLY and CDR2 is FYNNEI. This CDR3 contains 11 residues. Trimming took 4 bases from V and 5 from J, leaving 6 bases between them. V usage is TRBV2 and J usage is TRBJ2-7; D remains unclear. Sequencing was done on a sample of peripheral blood. This sequence was found in a woman between 65 and 79 years old with COVID-19, enrolled during active disease. CDR3 residues: CASSARDEQYF. Here the CDR3 DNA reads TGTGCCAGCAGTGCCCGGGACGAGCAGTACTTC.